These 18 T cell receptor beta chains originate from one sample sequenced in a study of blood T cells in healthy people across ages. A second PCR of 7 to 11 cycles used a sample-barcoded 5' primer and a J-beta primer mix. TCRdb independently ran MiXCR on the 5' RACE reads; one entry per CDR3 protein. The table includes 700,000 to 900,000 distinct CDR3 sequences, 20% to 30% detected once. This same sample was also part of a study on T cells of mothers and their children.

Sequenced sample: blood. Every receptor here comes from a boy between 10 and 17 years old in good health.

This clonotype has just a few counts. The chain combines TRBV11-2 with TRBJ2-3, with 10 positions matching TRBD2. Germline V lookup: CDR1 SGHAT, CDR2 FQNNGV. The trim removed 1 base at V and 4 bases at J, leaving 2 bases unmatched. The CDR3 length is 15 residues. The CDR3 sequence: CASSLVAGGADTQYF. The CDR3 nucleotides read TGTGCCAGCAGCTTAGTAGCGGGGGGCGCAGATACGCAGTATTTT. The full variable domain, completed using reference TRBV11-2 and TRBJ2-3, is EAGVAQSPRYKIIEKRQSVAFWCNPISGHATLYWYQQILGQGPKLLIQFQNNGVVDDSQLPKDRFSAERLKGVDSTLKIQPAKLEDSAVYLCASSLVAGGADTQYFGPGTRLTVL.

V and J are TRBV7-3 and TRBJ2-3; 9 bases align to TRBD2. Per the germline V gene, CDR1 is SGHTA and CDR2 is FQGTGA. The CDR3 consists of 16 residues. The J segment lost 7 bases and the V segment lost 2 bases, leaving 10 bases of the junction unmatched. DNA for the CDR3: TGTGCCAGCAGCTTAGGTCATTCGCGGGAGGGATATACGCAGTATTTT. This codes for CASSLGHSREGYTQYF. Full variable domain (rest looked up from reference TRBV7-3 and TRBJ2-3): GAGVSQTPSNKVTEKGKYVELRCDPISGHTALYWYRQSLGQGPEFLIYFQGTGAADDSGLPNDRFFAVRPEGSVSTLKIQRTERGDSAVYLCASSLGHSREGYTQYFGPGTRLTVL.

The chain couples TRBV5-1 to TRBJ1-1; perhaps TRBD1 as D (6 bases). The CDR3 consists of 16 residues. Germline CDR1 SGHRS, CDR2 YFSETQ. Trimming took off 0 bases at V and 5 bases at J, with 17 bases between the two ends. In DNA, the CDR3 is TGCGCCAGCAGCTTGGGCGGACAGCTGTCTAAGACTGAAGCTTTCTTT. Translating it yields CASSLGGQLSKTEAFF. Together with reference TRBV5-1 and TRBJ1-1, the CDR3 gives the full variable domain: KAGVTQTPRYLIKTRGQQVTLSCSPISGHRSVSWYQQTPGQGLQFLFEYFSETQRNKGNFPGRFSGRQFSNSRSEMNVSTLELGDSALYLCASSLGGQLSKTEAFFGQGTRLTVV.

The rearrangement uses TRBV18 and TRBJ2-7; D is perhaps TRBD2 (5 bases). The V end was cut by 4 bases, the J end by 3 bases, with 16 bases between. The CDR3 is made up of 15 amino acids. Germline loops: CDR1 KGHSH, CDR2 LQKENI. CDR3 protein: CASSQRGNSGYEQYF. CDR3 coding DNA: TGTGCCAGCTCACAGCGAGGGAACAGCGGCTACGAGCAGTACTTC.

This clonotype came up a few times. The CDR3 sequence is CASNQATFSYEQYF. The CDR3 DNA is TGTGCCAGCAACCAGGCCACCTTCTCCTACGAGCAGTACTTC. The V call is TRBV6-1, the J call TRBJ2-7, with D unclear. The V gene lost 7 bases and the J gene lost 0 bases, with 13 bases spanning the gap. Per the germline V gene, CDR1 is MNHNS and CDR2 is SASEGT. The CDR3 totals 14 residues.

This clonotype showed up just a few times. The chain uses TRBV5-5 and TRBJ2-5, with 8 positions matching TRBD1. The J call may be incorrect, as the DNA end agrees better with TRBJ2-1. From germline, CDR1 is SGHKS and CDR2 YYEKEE (reference sequence). CDR3 length: 14 amino acids. The CDR3: CASNKTGVNNEQFF. DNA of the CDR3: TGTGCCAGCAACAAGACAGGGGTCAACAATGAGCAGTTCTTC.

This clonotype was found a few times. The V call is TRBV28, the J call TRBJ2-7; a weak D match, TRBD2 (6 bases). The CDR3 runs to 14 residues. V was shortened by 6 bases and J by 11 bases, with 23 bases between the two germline ends. CDR1 MDHEN and CDR2 SYDVKM come from the germline V gene. The CDR3 loop is CASSPGRGGGAKYF. CDR3 DNA sequence: TGTGCCAGCAGCCCGGGAAGGGGCGGAGGGGCTAAGTACTTC.

The V call is TRBV18, the J call TRBJ2-2; tentatively, D is TRBD2 (5 bases). From germline, CDR1 is KGHSH and CDR2 LQKENI. The germline V and J ends were trimmed by 1 base and 3 bases, with 9 bases remaining between them. The CDR3 sequence is 15 residues long. The CDR3 reads CASSPRRADTGELFF. CDR3 nucleotides: TGTGCCAGCTCACCACGGCGGGCGGACACCGGGGAGCTGTTTTTT.

This clonotype has more than one count but fewer than ten. The V call is TRBV20-1, the J call TRBJ1-1; D unresolved. This CDR3 has 14 residues. Trimming shortened V by 1 base and J by 1 base, and 10 bases separated the two germline ends. Germline values: CDR1 DFQATT, CDR2 SNEGSKA (reference sequence). The CDR3 sequence is CSARGKEQNTEAFF. CDR3 bases: TGCAGTGCTAGAGGTAAAGAGCAGAACACTGAAGCTTTCTTT.

This CDR3 is CASSYSGGADEQFF. Here the CDR3 DNA reads TGTGCCAGCAGTTATAGCGGGGGGGCCGATGAGCAGTTCTTC. The rearrangement joins TRBV12-3 or TRBV12-4 to TRBJ2-1; 11 positions match TRBD2. V trimming: 4 bases; J trimming: 8 bases; junction bases outside the gene matches: 4. The CDR3 extends over 14 amino acids.

The chain has TRBV7-9 and TRBJ2-5; D possibly uses TRBD1 or TRBD2 (6 bases each). V shed 4 bases and J shed 4 bases, with 16 bases lying between them. The CDR3 has 15 amino acids. Germline V gives CDR1 SEHNR, CDR2 FQNEAQ (reference sequence). The CDR3 region has the DNA TGTGCCAGCAGCTCTAACGGGGGCCCGACAGAGACCCAGTACTTC. Translated, it gives CASSSNGGPTETQYF.

This clonotype was observed a handful of times. The CDR3 bases are TGTGCCAGCAGTTTATACGCCTTGGGCCAAGAGACCCAGTACTTC. This translates into CASSLYALGQETQYF. V usage is TRBV28 and J usage is TRBJ2-5; D gene uncertain. Trimming left V 1 base short and J 1 base short, with 10 bases between. The germline V gene encodes CDR1 MDHEN and CDR2 SYDVKM. The CDR3 covers 15 residues.

The rearrangement uses TRBV29-1 and TRBJ2-5; D perhaps matches TRBD2 (5 bases). The J call is doubtful: the DNA matches TRBJ2-7 better. This CDR3 has 14 amino acids. The V gene's germline CDR1 is SQVTM and CDR2 ANQGSEA. The CDR3 DNA reads TGCAGCGTTGAGGGCAGAGGGCCATCCTACGAGCAGTACTTC. Its protein is CSVEGRGPSYEQYF.

This clonotype came up many times. This rearrangement joins TRBV29-1 to TRBJ2-7, with TRBD2 matching over 7 bases. The length of the CDR3 is 13 residues. V dropped 7 bases and J dropped 6; count of bases not matched to a gene: 12. Germline V CDR1 and CDR2: SQVTM, ANQGSEA. The CDR3 loop reads CSASGSGLGEQYF. The CDR3 DNA reads as TGCAGCGCCTCGGGTAGCGGGCTCGGCGAGCAGTACTTC.

This clonotype appeared many times. The chain employs TRBV5-6 and TRBJ2-7; the D is unclear. CDR3 size: 12 residues. V shed 0 bases and J shed 4 bases, with 5 bases lying between them. Germline assignment: CDR1 SGHDT and CDR2 YYEEEE. The CDR3 spells CASSLARYEQYF. DNA of the CDR3: TGTGCCAGCAGCTTGGCCAGGTACGAGCAGTACTTC.

The J gene is TRBJ1-4, the V gene TRBV19; 7 bases are a match to TRBD1. CDR3 size: 14 residues. Looked up from germline, CDR1 is LNHDA and CDR2 is SQIVND (reference sequence). V lost 5 bases, J lost 7 bases, and 7 bases stayed unmatched. CDR3 nucleotide sequence: TGTGCCAGTAGTTCTGACAGGGTCGGTGAAAAACTGTTTTTT. Its translation: CASSSDRVGEKLFF.

This chain links TRBV24-1 with TRBJ2-1; 10 bases map to TRBD2. Germline loops: CDR1 KGHDR, CDR2 SFDVKD. This CDR3 is 16 amino acids long. Trimming at V came to 4 bases and at J to 7 bases, leaving 9 bases not matched to a gene. CDR3 DNA: TGTGCCACCAGTGACCTCCGGCTAGCGGGGGAAAATGAGCAGTTCTTC. Translating gives CATSDLRLAGENEQFF.

The V gene is TRBV5-5, the J gene TRBJ2-5; D is undetermined. The J call may be mistaken, given a closer DNA end match to TRBJ2-7. Germline CDR1 reads SGHKS; CDR2 reads YYEKEE (reference sequence). The CDR3 length is 13 residues. DNA of the CDR3: TGTGCCAGCTCCGCTCTTCGGACCTACGAGCAGTACTTC. Translation gives CASSALRTYEQYF.